Listed below are T cell receptor beta chains from one sample, sequenced in a study of shared clonotypes between healthy human individuals. Assay used: immunoSEQ multiplex PCR; TCRdb lists only in-frame clones, some missing. The sample lists over 2 million clones; roughly 95% were seen once. Material for sequencing was naive CD4+ T cells sorted from blood. Source of these receptors: a man in his late teens or twenties in good health. CDR3s include the opening cysteine and the closing phenylalanine or tryptophan. Clone size is shown for a subset of rows, as once, few, many or a class of expanded clone.

v_gene,abundance,j_gene,CDR3aa
TRBV25-1,-,TRBJ1-2,CASSASNYGYTF
TRBV5-1,few,TRBJ1-5,CASSLDGNQPQHF
TRBV2,-,TRBJ2-7,CASSVGQERGSEQYF
TRBV11-2,-,TRBJ1-6,CASSPDRVRSSPLHF
TRBV6-4,-,TRBJ2-6,CASSDSSGSGANVLTF
TRBV7-2,-,TRBJ2-7,CASSYTGINEQYF
TRBV10-1,-,TRBJ2-1,CASSESWRGSSNEQFF
TRBV29-1,-,TRBJ1-1,CSVGHLISQNTEAFF
TRBV7-6,-,TRBJ2-2,CASSPIILAGGPSGTGELFF
TRBV30,-,TRBJ1-6,CAWSPERGGGSPLHF
TRBV6-5,-,TRBJ1-5,CASSYRGQQPQHF
TRBV25-1,-,TRBJ1-1,CASRYGTGNTEAFF
TRBV10-1,once,TRBJ2-5,CASSEPGISGTQYF
TRBV30,-,TRBJ2-2,CAWDQGAGELFF
TRBV11-1,-,TRBJ2-7,CASSWDREVEQYF
TRBV5-1,-,TRBJ1-2,CASSLGDANYGYTF
TRBV5-1,once,TRBJ2-3,CASSLGGIRRDTQYF
TRBV10-3,-,TRBJ2-5,CAISDFGVQETQYF
TRBV30,-,TRBJ1-6,CAWCYLGQGNSPLHF
TRBV2,-,TRBJ2-2,CASSREGSHTGELFF
TRBV13,once,TRBJ2-3,CASSLSTRKGLPTDTQYF
TRBV2,-,TRBJ1-5,CASSAGDGNQPQHF
TRBV5-1,-,TRBJ2-1,CASSLDASGNNEQFF
TRBV6-1,-,TRBJ2-3,CASSATSGGGTDTQYF
TRBV7-2,-,TRBJ2-7,CASSTGLAGLQYF
TRBV5-1,-,TRBJ2-5,CASSSARTSGEETQYF
TRBV5-1,-,TRBJ2-5,CASSLKTSAETQYF
TRBV5-1,-,TRBJ2-7,CASSLGGTGGDYEQYF